This TCR beta chain was recorded in a study of CD8 T cells in ankylosing spondylitis. In TCRdb, the 5' RACE reads were re-called with MiXCR into one record per CDR3 protein. The data contain around 7,000 distinct CDR3 sequences, less than 3.5% of them singletons. This clonotype appeared many times. As yet, its antigen is unknown. Notes on the study in general: Clones tied to disease were said to be significantly enriched in matched ankylosing spondylitis synovial fluid. Disease-associated clonotypes exhibited CD8+ identity and were relatively infrequent in peripheral blood.

Losses at the gene ends were 2 bases for V and 0 bases for J; bases not matched to a gene: 19. CDR1 SGDLS and CDR2 YYNGEE come from the germline V gene. The CDR3 contains 21 residues. Sequencing was performed on blood, either unsorted or a sorted T cell fraction (not recorded which). The receptor was derived from a female donor with ankylosing spondylitis or in good health (not recorded which). The chain combines TRBV9 with TRBJ2-2; 7 positions match TRBD2. CDR3: CASSVPRGGLAELANTGELFF. CDR3 in DNA: TGTGCCAGCAGCGTCCCGCGAGGAGGGCTAGCGGAACTCGCGAACACCGGGGAGCTGTTTTTT.